The rows below give T cell receptor beta chains drawn from one sample of a study of CD8 T cells in ankylosing spondylitis. A single record per CDR3 protein comes from TCRdb applying MiXCR to the 5' RACE reads. The sample has about 240,000 distinct CDR3 sequences; about 9.1% are singletons. The sequenced material came from blood, either unsorted or a sorted T cell fraction (not recorded which). The origin of the receptors is a male donor with ankylosing spondylitis or in good health (not recorded which). Both conserved end residues are part of each CDR3. The order of the fields is CDR3 protein, V gene, J gene, CDR3 length.

CDR3aa: CASSPFTSGGLQKQYF
v_gene: TRBV3-1
j_gene: TRBJ2-7
len: 16

CDR3aa: CASNVRGGYQETQYF
v_gene: TRBV12-3/TRBV12-4
j_gene: TRBJ2-5
len: 15

CDR3aa: CASSLTRPAYEQYF
v_gene: TRBV7-2
j_gene: TRBJ2-7
len: 14

CDR3aa: CAWGLSSSYEQYF
v_gene: TRBV30
j_gene: TRBJ2-7
len: 13

CDR3aa: CASRFGGSYEQYF
v_gene: TRBV7-8
j_gene: TRBJ2-7
len: 13

CDR3aa: CASSIAEGIGTEAFF
v_gene: TRBV7-9
j_gene: TRBJ1-1
len: 15

CDR3aa: CASSPTAPRAPARNSSYNEQFF
v_gene: TRBV4-2
j_gene: TRBJ2-1
len: 22

CDR3aa: CSAEGQTGANVLTF
v_gene: TRBV20-1
j_gene: TRBJ2-6
len: 14

CDR3aa: CASSFRQGGSYTF
v_gene: TRBV7-9
j_gene: TRBJ1-2
len: 13

CDR3aa: CASRPDSLGGNEQFF
v_gene: TRBV12-3/TRBV12-4
j_gene: TRBJ2-1
len: 15

CDR3aa: CASSVGLGLAGDTQYF
v_gene: TRBV7-2
j_gene: TRBJ2-3
len: 16

CDR3aa: CASSDYTRGEDEQYF
v_gene: TRBV7-6
j_gene: TRBJ2-7
len: 15

CDR3aa: CASSRTGDTEAFF
v_gene: TRBV5-4
j_gene: TRBJ1-1
len: 13

CDR3aa: CASSLGQTYGYTF
v_gene: TRBV12-3/TRBV12-4
j_gene: TRBJ1-2
len: 13

CDR3aa: CSARSWPYNEQFF
v_gene: TRBV20-1
j_gene: TRBJ2-1
len: 13

CDR3aa: CASTNRVNRNTEAFF
v_gene: TRBV28
j_gene: TRBJ1-1
len: 15

CDR3aa: CASSAATYEQYF
v_gene: TRBV18
j_gene: TRBJ2-7
len: 12

CDR3aa: CSARDVGHSYEQYF
v_gene: TRBV20-1
j_gene: TRBJ2-7
len: 14

CDR3aa: CASSVVGGTGASGELFF
v_gene: TRBV9
j_gene: TRBJ2-2
len: 17

CDR3aa: CASSFGGKANYGYTF
v_gene: TRBV12-3/TRBV12-4
j_gene: TRBJ1-2
len: 15

CDR3aa: CASREQGYEKLFF
v_gene: TRBV12-3/TRBV12-4
j_gene: TRBJ1-4
len: 13

CDR3aa: CASDRENYGYTF
v_gene: TRBV10-2
j_gene: TRBJ1-2
len: 12

CDR3aa: CASSEVNTYPPYEQYF
v_gene: TRBV2
j_gene: TRBJ2-7
len: 16

CDR3aa: CASSPGQGAMSTDTQYF
v_gene: TRBV7-9
j_gene: TRBJ2-3
len: 17

CDR3aa: CASSPGTVTDTQYF
v_gene: TRBV18
j_gene: TRBJ2-3
len: 14

CDR3aa: CASRETYEQYF
v_gene: TRBV25-1
j_gene: TRBJ2-7
len: 11

CDR3aa: CASSQDFSGGYNEQFF
v_gene: TRBV4-2
j_gene: TRBJ2-1
len: 16

CDR3aa: CASSLSGIANEQFF
v_gene: TRBV7-6
j_gene: TRBJ2-1
len: 14

CDR3aa: CSVVAQDSKYGYTF
v_gene: TRBV29-1
j_gene: TRBJ1-2
len: 14

CDR3aa: CASSADGQMVWGYTF
v_gene: TRBV5-1
j_gene: TRBJ1-2
len: 15

CDR3aa: CSARGVSGITPSTDTQYF
v_gene: TRBV20-1
j_gene: TRBJ2-3
len: 18

CDR3aa: CASSFEEGPSGYTF
v_gene: TRBV7-2
j_gene: TRBJ1-2
len: 14

CDR3aa: CASSHGQARRTAQYF
v_gene: TRBV6-2/TRBV6-3
j_gene: TRBJ2-5
len: 15

CDR3aa: CASSLFGGEGTDTQYF
v_gene: TRBV5-5
j_gene: TRBJ2-3
len: 16

CDR3aa: CAISELGGYGYTF
v_gene: TRBV10-3
j_gene: TRBJ1-2
len: 13

CDR3aa: CAWSVGTGALGTEAFF
v_gene: TRBV30
j_gene: TRBJ1-1
len: 16

CDR3aa: CASSVDWNQPQHF
v_gene: TRBV9
j_gene: TRBJ1-5
len: 13

CDR3aa: CASSLEASGKYEQYF
v_gene: TRBV5-1
j_gene: TRBJ2-7
len: 15

CDR3aa: CASSPQAGQGNIQYF
v_gene: TRBV11-1
j_gene: TRBJ2-4
len: 15

CDR3aa: CASSLYHRGGIPNEKLFF
v_gene: TRBV5-5
j_gene: TRBJ1-4
len: 18

CDR3aa: CASSISGRSYNEQFF
v_gene: TRBV19
j_gene: TRBJ2-1
len: 15

CDR3aa: CSARDPSGPTGTQYF
v_gene: TRBV20-1
j_gene: TRBJ2-3
len: 15

CDR3aa: CSATNRGVEQYF
v_gene: TRBV20-1
j_gene: TRBJ2-7
len: 12

CDR3aa: CASSLAPGGETEAFF
v_gene: TRBV5-1
j_gene: TRBJ1-1
len: 15

CDR3aa: CASSLEGEGTEAFF
v_gene: TRBV5-1
j_gene: TRBJ1-1
len: 14

CDR3aa: CSARVSYEQYF
v_gene: TRBV29-1
j_gene: TRBJ2-7
len: 11

CDR3aa: CASSLGLGTDTQYF
v_gene: TRBV4-2
j_gene: TRBJ2-3
len: 14

CDR3aa: CASSRGAGTGFETQYF
v_gene: TRBV7-2
j_gene: TRBJ2-5
len: 16

CDR3aa: CSARDTNQETQYF
v_gene: TRBV20-1
j_gene: TRBJ2-5
len: 13

CDR3aa: CSASNRRSYNEQFF
v_gene: TRBV20-1
j_gene: TRBJ2-1
len: 14

CDR3aa: CASKTGGTDTQYF
v_gene: TRBV5-1
j_gene: TRBJ2-3
len: 13

CDR3aa: CSAPPARSYNEQFF
v_gene: TRBV20-1
j_gene: TRBJ2-1
len: 14

CDR3aa: CSVDMRTSGMEDTQYF
v_gene: TRBV29-1
j_gene: TRBJ2-3
len: 16

CDR3aa: CASRRTRPLASYEQYF
v_gene: TRBV12-3/TRBV12-4
j_gene: TRBJ2-7
len: 16